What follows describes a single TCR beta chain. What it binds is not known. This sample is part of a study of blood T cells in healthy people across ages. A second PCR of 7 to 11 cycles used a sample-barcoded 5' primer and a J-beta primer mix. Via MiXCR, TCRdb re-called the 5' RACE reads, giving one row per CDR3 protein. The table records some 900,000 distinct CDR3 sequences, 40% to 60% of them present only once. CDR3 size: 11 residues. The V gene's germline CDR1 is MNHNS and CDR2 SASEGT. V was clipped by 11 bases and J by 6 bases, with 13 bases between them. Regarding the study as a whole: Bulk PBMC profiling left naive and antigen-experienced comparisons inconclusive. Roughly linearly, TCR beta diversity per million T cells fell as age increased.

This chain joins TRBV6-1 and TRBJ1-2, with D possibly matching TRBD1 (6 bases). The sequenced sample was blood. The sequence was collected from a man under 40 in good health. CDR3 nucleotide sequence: TGTGCCGGTCTAGGACAGCATGGCTACACCTTC. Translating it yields CAGLGQHGYTF.